The 9 T cell receptor beta chains below come from one sample, sequenced in a study of OX40 agonist ivuxolimab in advanced cancers. Data came from immunoSEQ multiplex PCR; TCRdb stores just in-frame clones and leaves some out. The sample consists of roughly 95,000 clones, 65% to 90% of them appearing once. The sample consisted of CD4+ or CD8+ T cells sorted from blood, taken in a trial of the OX40 agonist ivuxolimab. The receptors were sampled from an adult with an advanced solid tumor such as melanoma, head and neck, liver or kidney cancer.

This chain uses TRBV11-2 with TRBJ2-1; D remains unclear. Germline V lookup: CDR1 SGHAT, CDR2 FQNNGV. Trimming took 5 bases from V and 0 from J, leaving 8 bases between them. There are 14 residues in the CDR3. CDR3 in DNA: TGTGCCAGCAGCCCGTTACGCTCCTACAATGAGCAGTTCTTC. This sequence encodes CASSPLRSYNEQFF.

CDR3 coding DNA: TGTGCCAGCAGTGCTACTAGCGGGAGGGCCGTCAATGAGCAGTTCTTC. Protein sequence: CASSATSGRAVNEQFF. The chain couples TRBV2 to TRBJ2-1, with 13 bases lining up with TRBD2. The ends lost 4 bases at V and 6 bases at J; junction bases unmatched: 6. The CDR3 sequence is 16 residues long. In germline, CDR1 is SNHLY, CDR2 FYNNEI.

The gene calls are TRBV10-3 and TRBJ2-1, with 11 bases identical to TRBD2. CDR1 and CDR2 (germline): ENHRY, SYGVKD. V dropped 0 bases and J dropped 7; count of bases not matched to a gene: 8. The CDR3 sequence is 17 residues long. The CDR3 sequence: CAISESKGASGRNEQFF. As DNA, the CDR3 is TGTGCCATCAGTGAGTCAAAGGGGGCTAGCGGGAGGAATGAGCAGTTCTTC.

The V gene is TRBV19, the J gene TRBJ2-3; either TRBD1 or TRBD2 may fit D (5 bases each). The V end lost 5 bases, the J end lost 0 bases, and 6 bases lay between the germline ends. The V gene's germline CDR1 is LNHDA and CDR2 SQIVND (reference sequence). This CDR3 is 13 amino acids long. In DNA form, the CDR3 reads TGTGCCAGTAGTCGGGACAGCACAGATACGCAGTATTTT. This encodes CASSRDSTDTQYF.

This chain connects TRBV19 to TRBJ2-5; D may be TRBD1 (5 bases). The CDR3 loop spans 15 amino acids. V was trimmed by 3 bases and J by 5 bases, leaving 16 bases between them. Germline V gene lookup returns CDR1 LNHDA and CDR2 SQIVND (reference sequence). The DNA of the CDR3 is TGTGCCAGTAGTATTGAGTTAGGGGAAGGGGAGACCCAGTACTTC. Protein product: CASSIELGEGETQYF.

The V gene is TRBV12-5, the J gene TRBJ2-1; no reliable D call. The CDR3 is 12 residues long. V was cut by 3 bases and J by 15 bases, with 15 bases left in between. Germline assignment: CDR1 LGHNT and CDR2 FRNRAP. This CDR3 reads CASGFGDVGRFF. The CDR3 DNA reads as TGTGCTAGTGGTTTTGGTGACGTAGGTAGGTTCTTC. The full variable domain, its missing parts supplied by reference TRBV12-5 and TRBJ2-1, is DARVTQTPRHKVTEMGQEVTMRCQPILGHNTVFWYRQTMMQGLELLAYFRNRAPLDDSGMPKDRFSAEMPDATLATLKIQPSEPRDSAVYFCASGFGDVGRFFGPGTRLTVL.

The chain combines TRBV19 with TRBJ1-2, with TRBD1 as a possible D gene (5 bases). Germline CDR1 reads LNHDA; CDR2 reads SQIVND (reference sequence). Trimming pared 4 bases from V and 3 bases from J, leaving 21 bases between. The CDR3 sequence is 17 residues long. The CDR3, as DNA: TGTGCCAGTAGTAAATCTCGCGGGGGGGACTACTACTATGGCTACACCTTC. This translates into CASSKSRGGDYYYGYTF.

This chain links TRBV5-1 with TRBJ2-3; D call uncertain. The germline V gene has CDR1 SGHRS and CDR2 YFSETQ. The CDR3 covers 15 residues. V lost 0 bases, J lost 0 bases, and 8 bases lay in between. In DNA, the CDR3 is TGCGCCAGCAGCTTGGTGGGAACTAGCACAGATACGCAGTATTTT. It encodes CASSLVGTSTDTQYF.

V gene TRBV6-1 combines with J gene TRBJ2-7; 7 bases match TRBD2. CDR1 MNHNS and CDR2 SASEGT come from the germline V gene. J lost 7 bases, V lost 6 bases, and 9 bases had no gene match. The CDR3 runs to 13 residues. DNA for the CDR3: TGTGCCAGCAGGATGGACTCCGGGGGGGAGCAGTACTTC. Translated: CASRMDSGGEQYF.